This TCR beta chain was sequenced in a study of cytomegalovirus exposure and HLA in healthy donors. Primers included in the PCR were 60 Vbeta and 13 Jbeta primers. Only in-frame clones appear in the TCRdb table, and some are missing; sequencing was by immunoSEQ multiplex PCR. This table has 150,000 or so clones, roughly three quarters appearing once. CDR1 and CDR2 from the germline V gene are SNHLY and FYNNEI. This CDR3 region has 11 residues. V lost 4 bases and J 12 bases, leaving 13 bases between the germline ends. There were likely unrecorded immune exposures, though donors were nominally healthy when sampled.

This clonotype was sampled from a man younger than 40 in good health and CMV-seropositive. This rearrangement joins TRBV2 to TRBJ2-7; D possibly corresponds to TRBD1 (5 bases). Sequencing was done on a sample of PBMCs. CDR3 protein: CASSGWTRGYF. The DNA for the CDR3 is TGTGCCAGCAGTGGGTGGACAAGGGGGTACTTC.